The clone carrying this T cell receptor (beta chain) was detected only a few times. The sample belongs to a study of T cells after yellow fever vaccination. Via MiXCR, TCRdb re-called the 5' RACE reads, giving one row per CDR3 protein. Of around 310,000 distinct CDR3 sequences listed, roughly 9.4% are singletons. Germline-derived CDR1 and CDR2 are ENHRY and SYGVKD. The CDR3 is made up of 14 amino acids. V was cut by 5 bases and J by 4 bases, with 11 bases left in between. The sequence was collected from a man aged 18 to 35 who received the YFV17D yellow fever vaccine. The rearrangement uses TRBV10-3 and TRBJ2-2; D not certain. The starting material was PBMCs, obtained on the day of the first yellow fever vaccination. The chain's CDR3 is CAISQPHGTGELFF. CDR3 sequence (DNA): TGTGCCATCAGTCAACCGCACGGCACCGGGGAGCTGTTTTTT.